This TCR beta chain comes out of a study of Graves' ophthalmopathy and Graves' hyperthyroidism. A volume of around 9.5 ml of fresh peripheral blood supplied the PBMCs. CDR1 LNHDA and CDR2 SQIVND come from the germline V gene (reference sequence). This CDR3 has 17 residues. Between the trimmed V and J ends, which lost 0 bases and 8 bases, there was a span of 22 bases. RNA transcripts were the source from which TCR beta CDR3 regions were amplified. RT-PCR with HTBI primers came first, then second-round multiplex PCR. One entry per CDR3 protein results from TCRdb running MiXCR on the multiplex PCR reads. The data contain 600,000 to 700,000 distinct CDR3 sequences, about 41% of them singletons. Study observations and caveats: Ophthalmopathy progression was predicted by the model at roughly 66% sensitivity and less than 80% specificity. Sensitivity reached 87.88% and specificity around 81% for a 13-signature model separating ophthalmopathy from stable hyperthyroidism. Thyroid clonotypes that were expanded above 0.001 frequency mostly also appeared in blood.

This clonotype came up many times. The antigen remains undetermined. Sequenced: peripheral blood. The sequence was obtained from an adult man with Graves' ophthalmopathy. The chain couples TRBV19 to TRBJ1-2, with D perhaps matching TRBD1 (5 bases). The CDR3 reads CASSIDRVQATSGGYTF. The CDR3 DNA reads as TGTGCCAGTAGTATAGATCGGGTACAGGCCACCTCCGGCGGCTACACCTTC.